What follows are 20 T cell receptor beta chains derived from one specimen sequenced in a study of blood T cell repertoires in COVID-19. Assay used: immunoSEQ multiplex PCR; TCRdb lists only in-frame clones, some missing. In the table there are some 400,000 clones, more than 75% of which are singletons. The sequenced material came from peripheral blood. These receptors were taken from a human donor in a cohort sampled during active COVID-19.

The chain recombines TRBV6-5 with TRBJ1-4; D may be TRBD1 (5 bases). Trimming stripped 0 bases from V and 8 bases from J, with 10 bases between. This CDR3 comprises 14 residues. CDR1 and CDR2 (germline): MNHEY, SVGAGI. The CDR3 DNA is TGTGCCAGCAGTTACTCAACATCAGGGGAAAAACTGTTTTTT. Amino acid sequence: CASSYSTSGEKLFF.

The J gene is TRBJ2-1, the V gene TRBV27, with 7 bases that match TRBD2. The CDR3 extends over 15 amino acids. After removal of 3 bases from V and 9 bases from J, the junction contained 11 bases not matched to a gene. Germline CDR1 MNHEY, CDR2 SMNVEV (reference sequence). The CDR3 reads CASSFVGLAVTEQFF. CDR3 DNA: TGTGCCAGCAGTTTCGTTGGGCTAGCGGTTACTGAGCAGTTCTTC.

This clone was detected once. For the CDR3, the DNA is TGTGCCAGTAGCCACCCCGGATACGGGACAAAAAGCAATCAGCCCCAGCATTTT. This gives the protein CASSHPGYGTKSNQPQHF. The chain uses TRBV19 and TRBJ1-5; D is possibly TRBD1 (6 bases). The CDR3 extends over 18 amino acids. Germline values: CDR1 LNHDA, CDR2 SQIVND (reference sequence). V was trimmed by 6 bases and J by 1 base, leaving 22 bases between them.

The chain joins TRBV28 to TRBJ1-3; TRBD1 matches at 10 bases. Germline CDR1 is MDHEN and CDR2 is SYDVKM. This CDR3 has 18 amino acids. J gave up 0 bases and V 4 bases, and 9 bases lay outside the gene matches. The CDR3 DNA sequence: TGTGCCAGCAGTTCCGGGACAGGGGCCCCGATCTCTGGAAACACCATATATTTT. Translation gives CASSSGTGAPISGNTIYF.

The rearrangement joins TRBV27 to TRBJ2-4, with 8 bases that match TRBD2. The junction had 7 bases not matched to a gene; V was cut back by 5 bases and J by 4 bases. CDR1 and CDR2 (germline): MNHEY, SMNVEV (reference sequence). The CDR3 has 15 amino acids. CDR3 in DNA: TGTGCCAGCAGTCCCCGGGGGGGGAATAAAAACATTCAGTACTTC. It translates to CASSPRGGNKNIQYF.

This clone has a single count. The chain joins TRBV6-5 to TRBJ2-2; TRBD2 agrees at 12 bases. Germline V gene sequence: CDR1 MNHEY, CDR2 SVGAGI. CDR3 size: 15 residues. J gave up 4 bases and V 7 bases, and 4 bases lay outside the gene matches. CDR3 nucleotide sequence: TGTGCCAGCACTCCGACTAGCGGGAGCACCGGGGAGCTGTTTTTT. Residues: CASTPTSGSTGELFF.

The rearrangement joins TRBV19 to TRBJ2-1, with D perhaps TRBD2 (6 bases). Between the trimmed V and J ends, which lost 4 bases and 4 bases, there was a span of 17 bases. This CDR3 has 16 amino acids. Per germline, CDR1 LNHDA and CDR2 SQIVND (reference sequence). CDR3: CASSTGTGARYNEQFF. For the CDR3, the DNA is TGTGCCAGTAGTACTGGGACGGGAGCTCGGTACAATGAGCAGTTCTTC.

V gene TRBV19 combines with J gene TRBJ1-2; a possible D gene is TRBD1 (6 bases). CDR1 and CDR2 from the germline V gene are LNHDA and SQIVND (reference sequence). There are 15 residues in the CDR3. Trimming cost V 5 bases and J 3 bases, with 16 bases left between them. CDR3 nucleotide sequence: TGTGCCAGTAGTTCCCGGGACACCTATCACTATGGCTACACCTTC. Translation: CASSSRDTYHYGYTF.

The chain carries TRBV28 and TRBJ2-1, with TRBD1 as a possible D gene (6 bases). V lost 11 bases, J lost 8 bases, and 28 bases lay in between. Germline CDR1 MDHEN, CDR2 SYDVKM. This CDR3 has 16 amino acids. The DNA of the CDR3 is TGTGCCGCCCTCGGTATGAATGTCGTATCAGGGGATGAGCAGTTCTTC. It yields the protein CAALGMNVVSGDEQFF. Supplemented by reference TRBV28 and TRBJ2-1, the full variable domain reads DVKVTQSSRYLVKRTGEKVFLECVQDMDHENMFWYRQDPGLGLRLIYFSYDVKMKEKGDIPEGYSVSREKKERFSLILESASTNQTSMYLCAALGMNVVSGDEQFFGPGTRLTVL.

The chain joins TRBV6-5 to TRBJ2-7, with 7 bases lining up with TRBD2. Germline V CDR1 and CDR2: MNHEY, SVGAGI. CDR3 length equals 15 residues. J gave up 3 bases and V 6 bases, and 11 bases lay outside the gene matches. CDR3 amino acids: CASRVAGHGVYEQYF. Written as DNA, the CDR3 is TGTGCCAGCAGGGTAGCGGGCCACGGGGTCTACGAGCAGTACTTC.

The rearrangement joins TRBV19 to TRBJ2-2, with 10 bases that match TRBD1. The J segment lost 4 bases and the V segment lost 8 bases, leaving 7 bases of the junction unmatched. CDR1 is LNHDA and CDR2 is SQIVND in the germline V gene (reference sequence). The CDR3 is made up of 15 amino acids. CDR3 amino acids: CASRDRGRGTGELFF. CDR3 nucleotides: TGTGCCAGTCGGGACAGGGGAAGAGGCACCGGGGAGCTGTTTTTT.

This chain uses TRBV2 with TRBJ1-6; D is ambiguous. This CDR3 is 14 amino acids long. CDR1 is SNHLY, CDR2 FYNNEI, per germline. Trimming removed 4 bases at V and 6 bases at J, with 10 bases between. The CDR3 here is CASSASKSNSPLHF. CDR3 sequence (DNA): TGTGCCAGCAGTGCTAGTAAGAGTAATTCACCCCTCCACTTT.

Only one count was recorded for this clone. The chain has TRBV30 and TRBJ1-3; the match to TRBD1 covers 9 bases. CDR3 length: 15 residues. V shed 3 bases and J 4 bases; nucleotides not matched to a gene: 7. In germline, CDR1 is GTSNPN, CDR2 SVGIG (reference sequence). This CDR3 is CAWSPQGARGNTIYF. In DNA, the CDR3 is TGTGCCTGGAGCCCACAGGGGGCAAGAGGAAACACCATATATTTT.

In its sample, this clone was seen once. CDR3 nucleotides: TGTGCCAGCAGCTTAAGGACAGGGGGCACTGAAGCTTTCTTT. It codes for CASSLRTGGTEAFF. The rearrangement uses TRBV11-3 and TRBJ1-1, with TRBD1 matching 10 bases. J gave up 4 bases and V 2 bases, and 1 base lay outside the gene matches. Germline V CDR1 and CDR2: SGHNT, YENEEA. This CDR3 comprises 14 residues. Full variable domain (remainder filled in from reference TRBV11-3 and TRBJ1-1): EAGVVQSPRYKIIEKKQPVAFWCNPISGHNTLYWYLQNLGQGPELLIRYENEEAVDDSQLPKDRFSAERLKGVDSTLKIQPAELGDSAVYLCASSLRTGGTEAFFGQGTRLTVV.

This clone was recorded only once. The V and J genes are TRBV20-1 and TRBJ1-2; 7 bases are shared with TRBD1. Germline CDR1 is DFQATT and CDR2 is SNEGSKA (reference sequence). Losses at the gene ends were 4 bases for V and 4 bases for J; bases not matched to a gene: 0. The CDR3 sequence is 11 residues long. Here the CDR3 reads CSATGGYGYTF. CDR3 nucleotide sequence: TGCAGTGCTACAGGGGGCTATGGCTACACCTTC.

The chain has TRBV28 and TRBJ1-5; the D gene is possibly TRBD1 (6 bases). Germline V gene data show CDR1 as MDHEN and CDR2 as SYDVKM. CDR3 length equals 14 residues. V was pared by 5 bases and J by 8 bases, with 16 bases between. The DNA of the CDR3 is TGTGCCAGCAGTGCACACAGGGAGGGAAAGCCCCAGCATTTT. This sequence encodes CASSAHREGKPQHF.

V and J are TRBV29-1 and TRBJ1-2, with D maybe TRBD1 (6 bases). The germline V gene encodes CDR1 SQVTM and CDR2 ANQGSEA. The CDR3 has 11 amino acids. The V end lost 6 bases, the J end lost 5 bases, and 10 bases lay between the germline ends. The CDR3 region has the DNA TGCAGCGTCGGCACAGGGTATGGCTACACCTTC. It codes for CSVGTGYGYTF.

The rearrangement joins TRBV2 to TRBJ2-7, with no clear D. The CDR3 sequence is 15 residues long. Trimming stripped 2 bases from V and 2 bases from J, with 13 bases between. Germline V gives CDR1 SNHLY, CDR2 FYNNEI. The CDR3 sequence: CASSEYGDSTYEQYF. CDR3 coding DNA: TGTGCCAGCAGTGAATACGGAGATTCCACCTACGAGCAGTACTTC.

This clone was seen a handful of times. The chain is built from TRBV18 and TRBJ1-5; tentative D call: TRBD1 (6 bases). The CDR3 has 19 residues. Germline V gene data show CDR1 as KGHSH and CDR2 as LQKENI. V dropped 3 bases and J dropped 9 bases, with 30 bases sitting between them. Written as DNA, the CDR3 is TGTGCCAGCTCACCGTACATTACTGGGGGCGATTATTCGCCCCCGCCCCAGCATTTT. Protein: CASSPYITGGDYSPPPQHF.

The V gene is TRBV5-1, the J gene TRBJ2-7, with 7 bases that match TRBD2. Germline V gives CDR1 SGHRS, CDR2 YFSETQ. V dropped 2 bases and J dropped 7; count of bases not matched to a gene: 6. The length of the CDR3 is 13 residues. CDR3 sequence reads: CASSLAGMREQYF. The CDR3 region has the DNA TGCGCCAGCAGCTTAGCGGGAATGCGGGAGCAGTACTTC.